The 19 T cell receptor beta chains given below trace back to one sample, sequenced in a study of blood T cell repertoires in COVID-19. The table came from immunoSEQ multiplex PCR; TCRdb's copy has only in-frame clones and leaves some out. The sample shows 150,000 to 170,000 clones, about 79% of them seen only once. The specimen sequenced was peripheral blood. The receptors come from a woman aged 55-69 years with acute or convalescent COVID-19.

The chain joins TRBV9 to TRBJ2-7, with 8 bases lining up with TRBD1. This CDR3 spans 15 amino acids. Germline trimming cut 4 bases from V and 7 bases from J; bases unmatched to any gene: 13. From germline, CDR1 is SGDLS and CDR2 YYNGEE. CDR3 in amino acids: CASSSPGTGVGEQYV. The CDR3 bases are TGTGCCAGCAGCTCCCCCGGGACAGGCGTGGGAGAGCAGTACGTC.

The rearrangement uses TRBV5-5 and TRBJ1-4; perhaps TRBD1 as D (5 bases). The CDR3 is 14 amino acids. Trimming removed 0 bases from V and 5 bases from J, with 8 bases in between. Germline-derived CDR1 and CDR2 are SGHKS and YYEKEE (reference sequence). For the CDR3, the DNA is TGTGCCAGCAGCTTGGACAGGCGGAATGAAAAACTGTTTTTT. Protein sequence: CASSLDRRNEKLFF.

The CDR3 protein is CASRDTGDVGYTF. The CDR3 DNA sequence: TGTGCCAGCAGGGACACAGGGGACGTTGGCTACACCTTC. This chain links TRBV25-1 with TRBJ1-2, with 7 bases identical to TRBD1. The CDR3 sequence is 13 residues long. V gave up 6 bases and J gave up 7 bases; unmatched junction bases: 8. Per the germline V gene, CDR1 is MGHDK and CDR2 is SYGVNS.

V is TRBV28 and J is TRBJ1-5; 7 bases align to TRBD1. This CDR3 has 15 amino acids. The J segment lost 2 bases and the V segment lost 6 bases, leaving 7 bases of the junction unmatched. Germline CDR1 reads MDHEN; CDR2 reads SYDVKM. In DNA, the CDR3 is TGTGCCAGCAGGGCCGAAGGGACAGGCAATCAGCCCCAGCATTTT. Its protein is CASRAEGTGNQPQHF.

The chain carries TRBV10-3 and TRBJ2-3, with TRBD2 matching 13 bases. Germline V lookup: CDR1 ENHRY, CDR2 SYGVKD. This CDR3 contains 17 residues. The V and J ends lost 4 bases and 0 bases, in that order; junction bases with no gene match: 4. The CDR3 region is CAISAGLAGESTDTQYF. CDR3 in DNA: TGTGCCATCAGTGCCGGACTAGCGGGGGAGAGCACAGATACGCAGTATTTT.

The chain uses TRBV19 and TRBJ1-1; D unresolved. The CDR3 is 13 amino acids. Trimming pared 4 bases from V and 4 bases from J, leaving 10 bases between. In germline, CDR1 is LNHDA, CDR2 SQIVND (reference sequence). CDR3 in DNA: TGTGCCAGTAGTAGGCAGGTATTCACTGAAGCTTTCTTT. It yields the protein CASSRQVFTEAFF.

The chain couples TRBV7-8 to TRBJ2-3, with no clear D. The CDR3 totals 13 residues. Germline V gene sequence: CDR1 SGHVS, CDR2 FQNEAQ. With 0 bases removed from V and 6 bases from J, the gap between germline ends came to 7 bases. CDR3 bases: TGTGCCAGCAGCTTAGCGGGCGAGGATACGCAGTATTTT. Translation gives CASSLAGEDTQYF.

The V and J genes are TRBV19 and TRBJ1-5, with 12 nucleotides matching TRBD1. CDR3 length: 16 residues. The germline gives CDR1 LNHDA, CDR2 SQIVND (reference sequence). The V and J ends lost 6 bases and 0 bases, in that order; junction bases with no gene match: 3. CDR3 in DNA: TGTGCCAGTAGGGGACAGGGGGCGGCTAGCAATCAGCCCCAGCATTTT. This translates into CASRGQGAASNQPQHF.

The V and J genes are TRBV27 and TRBJ1-1; TRBD1 matches at 11 bases. There are 16 residues in the CDR3. The germline V gene has CDR1 MNHEY and CDR2 SMNVEV (reference sequence). J was trimmed by 3 bases and V by 5 bases; bases with no gene match: 8. The CDR3 region has the DNA TGTGCCAGCAGTAGATCCGGGGACAGGGGGGACACTGAAGCTTTCTTT. It translates to CASSRSGDRGDTEAFF.

The rearrangement uses TRBV6-5 and TRBJ1-2; D call uncertain. CDR1 and CDR2 from the germline V gene are MNHEY and SVGAGI. The V end lost 2 bases, the J end lost 0 bases, and 4 bases lay between the germline ends. The CDR3 length is 13 residues. CDR3 DNA: TGTGCCAGCAGTTACAGAGCTAACTATGGCTACACCTTC. It specifies CASSYRANYGYTF.

This clone occurred once. The rearrangement joins TRBV18 to TRBJ2-7; 10 nucleotides line up with TRBD1. Germline trimming cut 3 bases from V and 3 bases from J; bases unmatched to any gene: 2. The V gene's germline CDR1 is KGHSH and CDR2 LQKENI. There are 14 residues in the CDR3. CDR3 amino acids: CASSPGTGDYEQYF. CDR3 in DNA: TGTGCCAGCTCACCGGGGACAGGGGACTACGAGCAGTACTTC.

The rearrangement links TRBV7-9 to TRBJ1-1, with D possibly being TRBD1 (5 bases). The V end was cut by 5 bases, the J end by 4 bases, with 14 bases between. This CDR3 contains 14 residues. Germline V lookup: CDR1 SEHNR, CDR2 FQNEAQ (reference sequence). CDR3 sequence reads: CASSVRGEGTEAFF. CDR3 sequence (DNA): TGTGCCAGCAGCGTGAGAGGGGAGGGCACTGAAGCTTTCTTT. The whole variable domain, remainder taken from reference TRBV7-9 and TRBJ1-1, is DTGVSQNPRHKITKRGQNVTFRCDPISEHNRLYWYRQTLGQGPEFLTYFQNEAQLEKSRLLSDRFSAERPKGSFSTLEIQRTEQGDSAMYLCASSVRGEGTEAFFGQGTRLTVV.

This chain uses TRBV3-1 (or the pseudogene TRBV3-2) with TRBJ2-5; possible D gene TRBD2, 6 bases. Germline CDR1 and CDR2: LGHDT and YNNKEL (reference sequence). The CDR3 is made up of 13 amino acids. V was trimmed by 0 bases and J by 4 bases, leaving 6 bases between them. CDR3 nucleotide sequence: TGTGCCAGCAGCCAAGAGGGGGGAGAGACCCAGTACTTC. Amino acid sequence: CASSQEGGETQYF.

This chain joins TRBV5-6 and TRBJ1-2; D not resolved. Trimming stripped 2 bases from V and 4 bases from J, with 6 bases between. This CDR3 is built from 12 residues. The V gene's germline CDR1 is SGHDT and CDR2 YYEEEE. In DNA form, the CDR3 reads TGTGCCAGCAGCTTTAGTATCTATGGCTACACCTTC. Translation: CASSFSIYGYTF.

In its sample, this clone was seen once. V gene TRBV6-5 combines with J gene TRBJ1-2, with D perhaps matching TRBD1 (5 bases). V was shortened by 8 bases and J by 8 bases, with 12 bases between the two germline ends. CDR1 MNHEY and CDR2 SVGAGI come from the germline V gene. This CDR3 is built from 11 residues. CDR3 in amino acids: CASGATRGYTF. CDR3 coding DNA: TGTGCCAGCGGGGCCACTCGAGGCTACACCTTC.

The chain couples TRBV29-1 to TRBJ2-7; 8 nucleotides align to TRBD2. There are 13 residues in the CDR3. CDR1 and CDR2 from the germline V gene are SQVTM and ANQGSEA. The ends lost 5 bases at V and 3 bases at J; junction bases unmatched: 6. The CDR3: CSVPPGGVYEQYV. In DNA form, the CDR3 reads TGCAGCGTTCCCCCGGGGGGGGTCTACGAGCAGTACGTC.

The chain links TRBV19 to TRBJ2-7; TRBD1 agrees at 8 bases. CDR1 and CDR2 (germline): LNHDA, SQIVND (reference sequence). V lost 8 bases to trimming and J lost 0 bases; unmatched junction nucleotides: 9. CDR3 length: 15 residues. The CDR3 DNA reads as TGTGCCAGTGCTCAGGGGGCCCCTTACTCCTACGAGCAGTACTTC. Its protein product is CASAQGAPYSYEQYF.

The rearrangement links TRBV6-1 to TRBJ1-2; 8 bases line up with TRBD1. Germline-derived CDR1 and CDR2 are MNHNS and SASEGT. V lost 2 bases to trimming and J lost 1 base; unmatched junction nucleotides: 6. CDR3 length equals 16 residues. CDR3 in DNA: TGTGCCAGCAGTGAAACCGGGACAGGTGGTAACTATGGCTACACCTTC. Residues: CASSETGTGGNYGYTF.

The J gene is TRBJ1-6, the V gene TRBV2, with 8 positions matching TRBD1. CDR1 SNHLY and CDR2 FYNNEI come from the germline V gene. The CDR3 extends over 15 amino acids. The junction had 6 bases not matched to a gene; V was cut back by 6 bases and J by 5 bases. In nucleotides, the CDR3 is TGTGCCAGCAGCTTAGAGGACAGGGATAATTCACCCCTCCACTTT. Protein sequence: CASSLEDRDNSPLHF.